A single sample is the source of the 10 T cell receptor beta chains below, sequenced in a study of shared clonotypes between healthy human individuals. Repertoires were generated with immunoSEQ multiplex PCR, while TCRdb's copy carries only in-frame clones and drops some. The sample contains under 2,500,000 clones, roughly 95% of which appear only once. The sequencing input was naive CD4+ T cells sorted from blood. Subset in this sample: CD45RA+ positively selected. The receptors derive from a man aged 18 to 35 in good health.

Here the CDR3 reads CAWSEALWGYTF. The DNA for the CDR3 is TGTGCCTGGAGCGAGGCTCTCTGGGGCTACACCTTC. The J gene is TRBJ1-2, the V gene TRBV30; D gene ambiguous. The CDR3 contains 12 residues. Germline values: CDR1 GTSNPN, CDR2 SVGIG (reference sequence). Deletions cut 3 bases from V and 8 bases from J, with 13 bases between.

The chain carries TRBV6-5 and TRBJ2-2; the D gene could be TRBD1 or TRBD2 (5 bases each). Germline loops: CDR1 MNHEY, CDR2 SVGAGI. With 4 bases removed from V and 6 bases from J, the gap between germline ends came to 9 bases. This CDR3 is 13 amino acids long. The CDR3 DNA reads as TGTGCCAGCAGTTGGGGACCGTCCGGGGAGCTGTTTTTT. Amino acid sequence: CASSWGPSGELFF.

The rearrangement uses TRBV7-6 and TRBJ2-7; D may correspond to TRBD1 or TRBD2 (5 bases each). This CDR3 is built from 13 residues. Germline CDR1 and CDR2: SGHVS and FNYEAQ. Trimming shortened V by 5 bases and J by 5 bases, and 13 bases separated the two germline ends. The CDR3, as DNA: TGTGCCAGCAGCCTTGGGGGATTTAACGAGCAGTACTTC. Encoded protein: CASSLGGFNEQYF.

CDR3 protein: CASSGGRSPGDGYTF. The CDR3 DNA is TGTGCCAGCAGCGGGGGCAGGTCCCCAGGCGATGGCTACACCTTC. This chain connects TRBV9 to TRBJ1-2, with D tentatively TRBD1 (5 bases). The CDR3 extends over 15 amino acids. V lost 3 bases and J lost 6, with 18 bases in between. The germline gives CDR1 SGDLS, CDR2 YYNGEE.

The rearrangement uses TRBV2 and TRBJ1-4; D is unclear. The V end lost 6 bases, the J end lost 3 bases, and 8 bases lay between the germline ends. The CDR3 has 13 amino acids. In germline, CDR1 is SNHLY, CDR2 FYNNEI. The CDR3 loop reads CASRSWSNEKLFF. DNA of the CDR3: TGTGCCAGCAGATCGTGGTCTAATGAAAAACTGTTTTTT.

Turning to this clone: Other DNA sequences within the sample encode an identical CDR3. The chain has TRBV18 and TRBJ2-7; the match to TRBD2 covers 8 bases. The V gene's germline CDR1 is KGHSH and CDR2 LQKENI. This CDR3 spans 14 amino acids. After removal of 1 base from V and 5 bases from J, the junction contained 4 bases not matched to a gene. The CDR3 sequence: CASSPRAGGDEQYF. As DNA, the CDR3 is TGTGCCAGCTCACCACGGGCGGGAGGAGACGAGCAGTACTTC.

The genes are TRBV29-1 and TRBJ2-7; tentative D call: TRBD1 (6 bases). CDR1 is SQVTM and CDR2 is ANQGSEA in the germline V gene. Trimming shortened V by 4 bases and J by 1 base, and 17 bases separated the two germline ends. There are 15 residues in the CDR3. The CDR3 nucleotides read TGCAGCGTTGCTGGGGGCTTCAAAATGTCCTACGAGCAGTACTTC. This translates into CSVAGGFKMSYEQYF.

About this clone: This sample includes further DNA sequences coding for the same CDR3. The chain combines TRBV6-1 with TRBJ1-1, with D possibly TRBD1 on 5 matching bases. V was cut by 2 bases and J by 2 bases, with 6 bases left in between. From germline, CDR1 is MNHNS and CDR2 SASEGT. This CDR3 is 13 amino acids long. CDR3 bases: TGTGCCAGCAGTGAACAGGGCAACACTGAAGCTTTCTTT. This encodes CASSEQGNTEAFF.

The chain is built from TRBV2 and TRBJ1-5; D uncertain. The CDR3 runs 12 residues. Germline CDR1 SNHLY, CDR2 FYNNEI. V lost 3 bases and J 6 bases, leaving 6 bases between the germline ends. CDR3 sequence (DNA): TGTGCCAGCAGTGAGGGGTTTCAGCCCCAGCATTTT. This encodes CASSEGFQPQHF.

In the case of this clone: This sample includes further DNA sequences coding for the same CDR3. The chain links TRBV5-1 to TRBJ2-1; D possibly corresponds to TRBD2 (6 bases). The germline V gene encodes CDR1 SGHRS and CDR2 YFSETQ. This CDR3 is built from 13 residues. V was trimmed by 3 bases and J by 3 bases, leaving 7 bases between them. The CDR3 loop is CASSSGLYNEQFF. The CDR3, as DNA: TGCGCCAGCAGCTCGGGACTCTACAATGAGCAGTTCTTC.